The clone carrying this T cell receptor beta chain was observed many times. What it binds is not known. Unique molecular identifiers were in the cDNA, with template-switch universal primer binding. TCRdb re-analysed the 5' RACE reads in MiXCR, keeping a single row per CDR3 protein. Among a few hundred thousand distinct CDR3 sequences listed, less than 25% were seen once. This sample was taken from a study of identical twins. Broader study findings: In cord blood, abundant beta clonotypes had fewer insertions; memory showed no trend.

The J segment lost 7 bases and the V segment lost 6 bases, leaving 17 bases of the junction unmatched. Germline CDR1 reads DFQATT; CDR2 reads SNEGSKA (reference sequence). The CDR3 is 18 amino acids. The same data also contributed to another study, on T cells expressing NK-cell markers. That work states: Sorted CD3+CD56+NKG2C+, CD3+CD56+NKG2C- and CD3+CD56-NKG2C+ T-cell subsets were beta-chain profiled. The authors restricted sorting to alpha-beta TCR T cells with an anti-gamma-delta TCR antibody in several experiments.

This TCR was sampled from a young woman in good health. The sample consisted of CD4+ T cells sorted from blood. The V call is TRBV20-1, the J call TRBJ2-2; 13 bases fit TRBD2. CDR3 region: CSARRDRGTSGRGGELFF. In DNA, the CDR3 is TGCAGTGCACGACGGGACAGGGGTACTAGCGGGAGGGGCGGGGAGCTGTTTTTT.